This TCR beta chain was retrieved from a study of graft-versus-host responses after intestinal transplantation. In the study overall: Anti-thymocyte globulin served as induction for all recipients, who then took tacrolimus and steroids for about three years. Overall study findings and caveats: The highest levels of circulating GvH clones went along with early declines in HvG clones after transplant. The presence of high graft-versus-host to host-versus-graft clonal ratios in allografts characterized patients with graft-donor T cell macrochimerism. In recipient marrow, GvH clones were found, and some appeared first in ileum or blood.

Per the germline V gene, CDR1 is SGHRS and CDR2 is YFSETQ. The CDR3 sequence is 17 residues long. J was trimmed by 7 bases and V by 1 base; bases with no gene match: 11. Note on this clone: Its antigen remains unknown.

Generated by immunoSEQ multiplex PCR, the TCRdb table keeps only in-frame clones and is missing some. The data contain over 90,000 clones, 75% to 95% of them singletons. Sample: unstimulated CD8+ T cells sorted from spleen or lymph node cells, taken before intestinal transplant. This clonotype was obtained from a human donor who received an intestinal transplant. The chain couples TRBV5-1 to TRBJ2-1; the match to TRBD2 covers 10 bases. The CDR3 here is CASSLHHREREGNEQFF. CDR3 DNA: TGCGCCAGCAGCTTGCACCACAGGGAGCGGGAGGGTAATGAGCAGTTCTTC.